The 20 T cell receptor beta chains given below trace back to one sample, sequenced in a study of cytomegalovirus exposure and HLA in healthy donors. PCR primers comprised 60 Vbeta and 13 Jbeta primers. Generated by immunoSEQ multiplex PCR, the TCRdb table keeps only in-frame clones and is missing some. This sample's clone table lists approximately 180,000 clones. Sequenced material: PBMCs. Receptor source: a man younger than 45 in good health and CMV-seronegative.

The CDR3 reads CASSYEGDTEAFF. CDR3 DNA sequence: TGTGCCAGCAGTTACGAGGGGGACACTGAAGCTTTCTTT. The V and J genes are TRBV6-5 and TRBJ1-1, with D perhaps matching TRBD1 (6 bases). V lost 2 bases and J 3 bases, leaving 7 bases between the germline ends. This CDR3 is built from 13 residues. CDR1 MNHEY and CDR2 SVGAGI come from the germline V gene.

This chain links TRBV2 with TRBJ2-2; tentative D call: TRBD2 (5 bases). The CDR3 runs 14 residues. V was cut by 5 bases and J by 3 bases, with 10 bases left in between. Germline V lookup: CDR1 SNHLY, CDR2 FYNNEI. For the CDR3, the DNA is TGTGCCAGCAGTAATATAGCGCACACCGGGGAGCTGTTTTTT. Translating it yields CASSNIAHTGELFF.

The chain joins TRBV10-2 to TRBJ2-1; D perhaps matches TRBD1 (6 bases). V gave up 4 bases and J gave up 1 base, with 23 bases separating them. Germline CDR1 WSHSY, CDR2 SAAADI. The CDR3 runs to 19 residues. This CDR3 reads CASSGIGQNLSLSYNEQFF. The CDR3 DNA sequence: TGCGCCAGCAGTGGAATCGGACAGAACCTCAGCCTTTCCTACAATGAGCAGTTCTTC.

The V gene is TRBV12-5, the J gene TRBJ2-5; TRBD2 matches at 11 bases. The CDR3 extends over 15 amino acids. V lost 6 bases and J lost 4; bases outside the gene matches: 7. Per germline, CDR1 LGHNT and CDR2 FRNRAP. CDR3 in amino acids: CASGGSGRAIETQYF. The DNA of the CDR3 is TGTGCTAGTGGCGGTAGCGGGAGGGCCATAGAGACCCAGTACTTC.

The J gene is TRBJ1-2, the V gene TRBV6-5, with 8 bases identical to TRBD1. With 4 bases clipped from V and 4 bases from J, the junction kept 8 bases outside the gene matches. From germline, CDR1 is MNHEY and CDR2 SVGAGI. This CDR3 spans 15 amino acids. The CDR3 DNA follows: TGTGCCAGCAGTTCGGACAGGGTGGGAGTCTATGGCTACACCTTC. Translated: CASSSDRVGVYGYTF.

A note on this clone: The identical CDR3 is also encoded by other nucleotide sequences in the sample. The chain is built from TRBV5-1 and TRBJ1-3, with 10 nucleotides matching TRBD1. The CDR3 runs 15 residues. The V and J ends lost 2 bases and 2 bases, in that order; junction bases with no gene match: 1. Germline V gene data show CDR1 as SGHRS and CDR2 as YFSETQ. Written as DNA, the CDR3 is TGCGCCAGCAGCTTAGGACAGGGGGCTGGAAACACCATATATTTT. The encoded protein is CASSLGQGAGNTIYF.

The chain joins TRBV2 to TRBJ2-5; 7 bases align to TRBD1. The DNA end is a closer match to TRBJ2-7, so the J assignment may be wrong. Per germline, CDR1 SNHLY and CDR2 FYNNEI. This CDR3 contains 15 residues. The CDR3 protein is CASYSGQLSTYEQYF. The CDR3 DNA sequence: TGTGCCAGCTATTCGGGACAGCTTAGTACCTACGAGCAGTACTTC.

The chain carries TRBV29-1 and TRBJ2-5; D unclear. V lost 4 bases to trimming and J lost 3 bases, with 9 bases between them. The CDR3 loop spans 12 amino acids. From germline, CDR1 is SQVTM and CDR2 ANQGSEA. In DNA, the CDR3 is TGCAGCGTTGTGGCCAGTGAAGAGACCCAGTACTTC. Protein product: CSVVASEETQYF.

The chain employs TRBV9 and TRBJ1-5; D not resolved. V was clipped by 0 bases and J by 9 bases, with 7 bases between them. The CDR3 loop spans 12 amino acids. In germline, CDR1 is SGDLS, CDR2 YYNGEE. The CDR3 protein is CASSVESGPQHF. Written as DNA, the CDR3 is TGTGCCAGCAGCGTAGAATCCGGGCCCCAGCATTTT.

The rearrangement joins TRBV6-6 to TRBJ1-6; tentative D call: TRBD1 (5 bases). Germline CDR1 MNHNY, CDR2 SVGAGI (reference sequence). The CDR3 spans 13 residues. V was pared by 7 bases and J by 10 bases, with 14 bases between. CDR3 protein: CASTHQGRSPLHF. The CDR3 bases are TGTGCCAGCACCCACCAGGGTCGATCACCCCTCCACTTT.

The chain has TRBV29-1 and TRBJ2-7; 14 bases are a match to TRBD2. In germline, CDR1 is SQVTM, CDR2 ANQGSEA. The CDR3 consists of 17 residues. V lost 6 bases to trimming and J lost 7 bases; unmatched junction nucleotides: 17. CDR3: CSVNPGTSGSHSSEQYF. For the CDR3, the DNA is TGCAGCGTCAACCCTGGGACTAGCGGGAGCCATTCTTCGGAGCAGTACTTC.

The chain links TRBV20-1 to TRBJ2-7; D unclear. The CDR3 consists of 10 residues. Trimming removed 6 bases from V and 1 base from J, with 4 bases in between. Germline V CDR1 and CDR2: DFQATT, SNEGSKA (reference sequence). The CDR3 is CSAKSYEQYF. In DNA form, the CDR3 reads TGCAGTGCCAAATCCTACGAGCAGTACTTC.

The rearrangement uses TRBV5-1 and TRBJ2-2; unclear D gene. Germline V gene data show CDR1 as SGHRS and CDR2 as YFSETQ. V gave up 0 bases and J gave up 1 base, with 16 bases separating them. The CDR3 is made up of 18 amino acids. CDR3 coding DNA: TGCGCCAGCAGCTTGGCCGGAAGGAGACCCCTGAACACCGGGGAGCTGTTTTTT. This codes for CASSLAGRRPLNTGELFF.

This rearrangement joins TRBV27 to TRBJ1-1, with D unclear. The V gene's germline CDR1 is MNHEY and CDR2 SMNVEV (reference sequence). Trimming shortened V by 3 bases and J by 2 bases, and 7 bases separated the two germline ends. The CDR3 sequence is 13 residues long. CDR3 in amino acids: CASSFYGNTEAFF. The CDR3 DNA reads as TGTGCCAGCAGTTTTTACGGTAACACTGAAGCTTTCTTT.

This chain uses TRBV9 with TRBJ2-5; D possibly corresponds to TRBD2 (6 bases). CDR3 size: 15 residues. With 0 bases removed from V and 2 bases from J, the gap between germline ends came to 11 bases. The germline V gene has CDR1 SGDLS and CDR2 YYNGEE. CDR3 sequence: CASSVDTSLQETQYF. In DNA form, the CDR3 reads TGTGCCAGCAGCGTAGACACTAGCCTACAAGAGACCCAGTACTTC.

The genes are TRBV29-1 and TRBJ2-7; a possible D gene is TRBD2 (5 bases). Trimming removed 4 bases from V and 4 bases from J, with 11 bases in between. The CDR3 runs 12 residues. The V gene's germline CDR1 is SQVTM and CDR2 ANQGSEA. The CDR3: CSVGAGGYEQYF. DNA for the CDR3: TGCAGCGTTGGGGCGGGCGGGTACGAGCAGTACTTC.

The V and J genes are TRBV27 and TRBJ2-7, with 7 bases fitting TRBD1. The germline gives CDR1 MNHEY, CDR2 SMNVEV (reference sequence). Germline trimming cut 6 bases from V and 5 bases from J; bases unmatched to any gene: 4. This CDR3 spans 12 amino acids. CDR3 sequence reads: CASRGTGDEQYF. The CDR3 DNA reads TGTGCCAGCAGAGGAACAGGGGACGAGCAGTACTTC.

This chain joins TRBV9 and TRBJ1-4, with D tentatively TRBD1 (5 bases). The V end was cut by 7 bases, the J end by 2 bases, with 18 bases between. Germline V gene sequence: CDR1 SGDLS, CDR2 YYNGEE. CDR3 length equals 16 residues. DNA of the CDR3: TGTGCCAGCGCTCTAGGAGGAGGGGCGACTAATGAAAAACTGTTTTTT. As protein: CASALGGGATNEKLFF.

The rearrangement links TRBV2 to TRBJ1-1, with 7 bases that match TRBD1. CDR3 length: 13 amino acids. The germline gives CDR1 SNHLY, CDR2 FYNNEI. Trimming removed 6 bases from V and 6 bases from J; junction bases left unmatched: 7. CDR3 bases: TGTGCCAGCAGAAAATGGACAGGCTCTGAAGCTTTCTTT. Translated: CASRKWTGSEAFF.

This chain links TRBV11-2 with TRBJ2-1, with 8 positions matching TRBD2. The junction had 5 bases not matched to a gene; V was cut back by 5 bases and J by 2 bases. Germline CDR1 SGHAT, CDR2 FQNNGV. The CDR3 sequence is 15 residues long. The CDR3, as DNA: TGTGCCAGCAGCCTCAGCGGGAGAACCTACAATGAGCAGTTCTTC. As protein: CASSLSGRTYNEQFF.